Sequencing of this T cell receptor beta chain was carried out in a study of blood T cells in healthy people across ages. Notes on the study in general: Conclusively comparing naive with antigen-experienced cells was impossible with unsorted PBMCs. A roughly linear age-dependent decrease characterized TCR beta diversity per million T cells. Naive CD4+ cell counts and diversity both ran higher in long-lived than in aged donors.

With a J-beta primer mix and a sample-barcoded 5' primer, a second PCR ran about 6 to 11 cycles. One entry per CDR3 protein results from TCRdb running MiXCR on the 5' RACE reads. The table has hundreds of thousands of distinct CDR3 sequences, more than 55% seen once. A remark on this clonotype: The antigen is undetermined.

Trimming removed 8 bases from V and 4 bases from J; junction bases left unmatched: 7. The germline gives CDR1 ENHRY, CDR2 SYGVKD. The CDR3 has 14 residues. The genes are TRBV10-3 and TRBJ2-2, with TRBD2 matching over 7 bases. Sequences were obtained from blood. The sequence came from a man aged 40-55 years in good health. The CDR3 is CAIGGGRATGELFF. CDR3 in DNA: TGTGCCATCGGCGGCGGGAGAGCCACCGGGGAGCTGTTTTTT.